Listed here are 29 T cell receptor beta chains from one sample, sequenced in a study of cytomegalovirus exposure and HLA in healthy donors. Amplification used 60 Vbeta primers and 13 Jbeta primers. This table comes from immunoSEQ multiplex PCR, and its TCRdb copy is limited to in-frame clones, with some not included. The sample has around 70,000 clones, roughly 70% seen once. Material: PBMCs. Receptors originate from a man between 65 and 79 years old in good health and CMV-seronegative.

The chain combines TRBV7-9 with TRBJ1-1, with a weak D call TRBD1 (6 bases). The CDR3 totals 14 residues. Trimming took off 2 bases at V and 1 base at J, with 8 bases between the two ends. The germline V gene has CDR1 SEHNR and CDR2 FQNEAQ (reference sequence). The CDR3 loop reads CASSLQQGNTEAFF. DNA of the CDR3: TGTGCCAGCAGCTTACAACAGGGGAACACTGAAGCTTTCTTT. Full variable domain (missing parts from reference TRBV7-9 and TRBJ1-1): DTGVSQNPRHKITKRGQNVTFRCDPISEHNRLYWYRQTLGQGPEFLTYFQNEAQLEKSRLLSDRFSAERPKGSFSTLEIQRTEQGDSAMYLCASSLQQGNTEAFFGQGTRLTVV.

This clone was seen only once. This chain connects TRBV2 to TRBJ1-6, with D unresolved. Trimming removed 8 bases at V and 3 bases at J, with 14 bases between. The CDR3 is 15 amino acids. The germline V gene encodes CDR1 SNHLY and CDR2 FYNNEI. This chain's CDR3 is CASLSETSYNSPLHF. DNA of the CDR3: TGTGCCAGCCTTTCCGAAACAAGCTATAATTCACCCCTCCACTTT.

The rearrangement uses TRBV14 and TRBJ1-1, with D unresolved. V lost 5 bases, J lost 1 base, and 8 bases lay in between. Germline CDR1 is SGHDN and CDR2 is FVKESK. The CDR3 consists of 13 residues. The CDR3 DNA sequence: TGTGCCAGCAGCGTGGCGGAGAACACTGAAGCTTTCTTT. Translating it yields CASSVAENTEAFF.

V usage is TRBV30 and J usage is TRBJ2-7; TRBD2 matches 14 bases. Germline CDR1 reads GTSNPN; CDR2 reads SVGIG (reference sequence). The CDR3 contains 16 residues. V lost 2 bases and J lost 6; bases outside the gene matches: 9. In nucleotides, the CDR3 is TGTGCCTGGAGTAGGGGACTAGCGGGAGCCGGACGCGAGCAGTACTTC. It specifies CAWSRGLAGAGREQYF.

This chain connects TRBV7-2 to TRBJ2-1; possible D gene TRBD2, 7 bases. The CDR3 runs to 18 residues. V was cut by 5 bases and J by 4 bases, with 24 bases left in between. Germline CDR1 and CDR2: SGHTA and FQGNSA. Here the CDR3 reads CASSPKRGGRAAYNEQFF. In DNA form, the CDR3 reads TGTGCCAGCAGCCCCAAAAGGGGGGGGAGGGCCGCATACAATGAGCAGTTCTTC.

This clone appeared a single time. The chain links TRBV5-1 to TRBJ2-7; 8 bases agree with TRBD2. The CDR3 runs to 15 residues. Germline V gene lookup returns CDR1 SGHRS and CDR2 YFSETQ. The V segment lost 4 bases and the J segment 7 bases; nucleotides outside the gene matches: 13. The CDR3 loop is CASSRITSGPGEQYF. Written as DNA, the CDR3 is TGCGCCAGCAGCCGGATCACTAGCGGCCCGGGGGAGCAGTACTTC.

The J gene is TRBJ2-3, the V gene TRBV11-2; 14 bases agree with TRBD2. Germline V gene lookup returns CDR1 SGHAT and CDR2 FQNNGV. Losses at the gene ends were 4 bases for V and 5 bases for J; bases not matched to a gene: 5. There are 16 residues in the CDR3. CDR3 region: CASSSWTSGGRDTQYF. CDR3 DNA: TGTGCCAGCAGCTCCTGGACTAGCGGGGGGCGAGATACGCAGTATTTT.

This clone was seen a handful of times. The CDR3 coding sequence is TGTGCCAGCAGGGACAGGTCCAATCAGCCCCAGCATTTT. Translation: CASRDRSNQPQHF. J is TRBJ1-5 and V is TRBV6-6, with 7 nucleotides matching TRBD1. The CDR3 runs 13 residues. The germline V gene encodes CDR1 MNHNY and CDR2 SVGAGI (reference sequence). V gave up 6 bases and J gave up 3 bases; unmatched junction bases: 2.

Turning to this clone: This CDR3 is also generated by other DNA sequences in the sample. The chain joins TRBV5-1 to TRBJ1-2, with 8 bases matching TRBD1. The CDR3 contains 14 residues. Looked up from germline, CDR1 is SGHRS and CDR2 is YFSETQ. V gave up 6 bases and J gave up 4 bases; unmatched junction bases: 8. CDR3 amino acids: CASTVGTGLYGYTF. Written as DNA, the CDR3 is TGCGCCAGCACCGTCGGGACAGGACTCTATGGCTACACCTTC.

The chain couples TRBV7-9 to TRBJ1-1; D remains unclear. The V end lost 5 bases, the J end lost 0 bases, and 7 bases lay between the germline ends. Germline CDR1 is SEHNR and CDR2 is FQNEAQ (reference sequence). This CDR3 contains 13 residues. The CDR3 bases are TGTGCCAGCAGCGAGACAATGAACACTGAAGCTTTCTTT. It encodes CASSETMNTEAFF.

The V gene is TRBV5-1, the J gene TRBJ2-3; 10 bases agree with TRBD2. The CDR3 has 15 amino acids. Trimming cost V 2 bases and J 5 bases; bases outside gene matches: 5. Looked up from germline, CDR1 is SGHRS and CDR2 is YFSETQ. The CDR3 bases are TGCGCCAGCAGCTTCCTAGCGGGAGTGGAAGATACGCAGTATTTT. It yields the protein CASSFLAGVEDTQYF.

V and J are TRBV7-2 and TRBJ2-3; tentative D call: TRBD2 (6 bases). Germline CDR1 and CDR2: SGHTA and FQGNSA. Trimming stripped 1 base from V and 8 bases from J, with 19 bases between. CDR3 length: 16 amino acids. In DNA form, the CDR3 reads TGTGCCAGCAGCTTAGGACTGCGGGGTAGGGCCTTTACGCAGTATTTT. This gives the protein CASSLGLRGRAFTQYF.

The chain combines TRBV29-1 with TRBJ1-2; D perhaps matches TRBD1 (5 bases). CDR3 size: 10 residues. Trimming removed 4 bases from V and 6 bases from J, with 6 bases in between. Germline V gene lookup returns CDR1 SQVTM and CDR2 ANQGSEA. This CDR3 reads CSVAGNGYTF. The CDR3, as DNA: TGCAGCGTTGCAGGGAATGGCTACACCTTC.

The V call is TRBV7-2, the J call TRBJ1-1, with a tentative D call TRBD1 (6 bases). V was shortened by 3 bases and J by 5 bases, with 13 bases between the two germline ends. Germline CDR1 is SGHTA and CDR2 is FQGNSA. This CDR3 spans 14 amino acids. The CDR3 DNA reads as TGTGCCAGCAGCTTGACAGGATTGGTGACTGAAGCTTTCTTT. Its protein product is CASSLTGLVTEAFF.

This chain uses TRBV6-1 with TRBJ1-1, with 9 positions matching TRBD1. V was pared by 4 bases and J by 3 bases, with 6 bases of the junction left unmatched. CDR1 and CDR2 from the germline V gene are MNHNS and SASEGT. The CDR3 runs 15 residues. For the CDR3, the DNA is TGTGCCAGCAGTGGGGGACAGGGCTTGTACACTGAAGCTTTCTTT. Amino acid sequence: CASSGGQGLYTEAFF.

The chain is built from TRBV14 and TRBJ2-7; 8 bases are shared with TRBD2. With 5 bases clipped from V and 7 bases from J, the junction kept 10 bases outside the gene matches. The germline CDR1 and CDR2 sequences are SGHDN and FVKESK. The CDR3 is 14 residues long. In DNA form, the CDR3 reads TGTGCCAGCAGCTGGGGGTCCTTAGCGGGAGAGCAGTACTTC. Its translation: CASSWGSLAGEQYF.

The chain employs TRBV7-6 and TRBJ2-1; the match to TRBD1 covers 11 bases. V was pared by 2 bases and J by 3 bases, with 12 bases of the junction left unmatched. Germline CDR1 is SGHVS and CDR2 is FNYEAQ. This CDR3 is 19 amino acids long. DNA for the CDR3: TGTGCCAGCAGCTTAACAGGGACAGGGGGTTTCGGGGGCTACAATGAGCAGTTCTTC. This gives the protein CASSLTGTGGFGGYNEQFF.

This clone was observed a handful of times. The chain carries TRBV18 and TRBJ2-4; perhaps TRBD1 as D (6 bases). The V gene's germline CDR1 is KGHSH and CDR2 LQKENI. V shed 1 base and J shed 5 bases, with 12 bases lying between them. The CDR3 covers 15 residues. CDR3 bases: TGTGCCAGCTCACCACAGGGGGTGAGGGAAAACATTCAGTACTTC. Translated, it gives CASSPQGVRENIQYF.

The chain combines TRBV11-2 with TRBJ1-2; 9 bases match TRBD1. Trimming at V came to 4 bases and at J to 1 base, leaving 7 bases not matched to a gene. CDR3 length: 16 residues. Looked up from germline, CDR1 is SGHAT and CDR2 is FQNNGV. The CDR3 reads CASSSARQGGNYGYTF. The CDR3 DNA sequence: TGTGCCAGCAGCTCCGCCCGACAGGGGGGTAACTATGGCTACACCTTC.

The J gene is TRBJ2-4, the V gene TRBV5-1, with D perhaps matching TRBD2 (6 bases). Germline V gene data show CDR1 as SGHRS and CDR2 as YFSETQ. The CDR3 is 14 residues long. V was cut by 0 bases and J by 6 bases, with 10 bases left in between. CDR3 loop: CASSLGGDGNIQYF. DNA for the CDR3: TGCGCCAGCAGCTTGGGGGGGGATGGAAACATTCAGTACTTC.

The gene calls are TRBV7-9 and TRBJ2-3; 8 bases line up with TRBD1. Trimming at V came to 4 bases and at J to 3 bases, leaving 6 bases not matched to a gene. Germline CDR1 is SEHNR and CDR2 is FQNEAQ (reference sequence). The CDR3 is 15 residues long. For the CDR3, the DNA is TGTGCCAGCAGCTCCGGACAGGGAAGGACAGATACGCAGTATTTT. This codes for CASSSGQGRTDTQYF.

This chain links TRBV28 with TRBJ1-2; 8 bases align to TRBD1. V was pared by 2 bases and J by 6 bases, with 8 bases of the junction left unmatched. This CDR3 has 15 residues. CDR1 is MDHEN and CDR2 is SYDVKM in the germline V gene. The CDR3 protein is CASSLPQGGRDGYTF. CDR3 nucleotides: TGTGCCAGCAGTTTACCACAGGGGGGTAGAGATGGCTACACCTTC.

The chain employs TRBV6-6 and TRBJ2-7, with 8 bases matching TRBD1. The V and J ends lost 0 bases and 0 bases, in that order; junction bases with no gene match: 1. CDR1 and CDR2 from the germline V gene are MNHNY and SVGAGI (reference sequence). The CDR3 contains 15 residues. The CDR3 loop reads CASSYSTGVSYEQYF. The CDR3 bases are TGTGCCAGCAGTTACTCGACAGGGGTCTCCTACGAGCAGTACTTC.

This clone was found a few times. An end of the junction does not agree with germline; a read error may underlie this. This rearrangement joins TRBV10-1 to TRBJ2-1, with D possibly being TRBD1 (7 bases). CDR1 and CDR2 (germline): WNHNN, SYGVQD (reference sequence). The CDR3 is 19 amino acids. This CDR3 is CASSESPRQGGLSYSEQFF. In DNA, the CDR3 is TGCGCCAGCAGTGAGTCCCCTCGACAGGGAGGTTTATCCTACAGTGAGCAGTTCTTC.

This chain connects TRBV7-9 to TRBJ1-6; 8 nucleotides agree with TRBD1. The trim removed 4 bases at V and 3 bases at J, leaving 5 bases unmatched. The CDR3 consists of 16 residues. Germline assignment: CDR1 SEHNR and CDR2 FQNEAQ (reference sequence). CDR3 coding DNA: TGTGCCAGCAGCTCAGACAGGGGCCACTATAATTCACCCCTCCACTTT. Translated: CASSSDRGHYNSPLHF.

This chain uses TRBV15 with TRBJ1-2, with a weak D call TRBD1 (5 bases). CDR3 length equals 11 residues. The germline gives CDR1 LNHNV, CDR2 YYDKDF (reference sequence). V lost 4 bases and J 8 bases, leaving 8 bases between the germline ends. CDR3 sequence: CATSNGGGYTF. The CDR3 nucleotides read TGTGCCACCAGCAACGGGGGAGGCTACACCTTC.

CDR3 in amino acids: CAGEPVAADTQYF. The DNA for the CDR3 is TGTGCCGGAGAACCGGTGGCGGCAGATACGCAGTATTTT. The J gene is TRBJ2-3, the V gene TRBV7-9; D remains unclear. V lost 11 bases and J 4 bases, leaving 16 bases between the germline ends. This CDR3 comprises 13 residues. The germline V gene encodes CDR1 SEHNR and CDR2 FQNEAQ (reference sequence).

The chain combines TRBV28 with TRBJ1-2; TRBD1 matches 9 bases. Looked up from germline, CDR1 is MDHEN and CDR2 is SYDVKM. The CDR3 sequence is 16 residues long. With 4 bases clipped from V and 5 bases from J, the junction kept 11 bases outside the gene matches. The DNA of the CDR3 is TGTGCCAGCAGTTCCCACACCAGGACAGGGGAATATGGCTACACCTTC. As protein: CASSSHTRTGEYGYTF.

This chain joins TRBV19 and TRBJ2-2; perhaps TRBD2 as D (5 bases). V lost 7 bases, J lost 5 bases, and 14 bases lay in between. From germline, CDR1 is LNHDA and CDR2 SQIVND (reference sequence). CDR3 size: 14 residues. The CDR3 region is CASKPGRVTGELFF. CDR3 DNA sequence: TGTGCCAGTAAACCCGGGCGGGTAACCGGGGAGCTGTTTTTT.